The rows below give T cell receptor beta chains drawn from one sample of a study of shared clonotypes between healthy human individuals. Assay used: immunoSEQ multiplex PCR; TCRdb lists only in-frame clones, some missing. The sample shows about 1.1 million clones, roughly 77% of them seen only once. The specimen sequenced was memory CD4+ T cells from PBMCs. The receptor set was obtained from a man aged 18 to 29 in good health. Some clones in this sample may be carry-over from other donors' samples. The CDR3 runs from the conserved cysteine through the conserved F or W. Each record gives: J gene, D gene, clone size, V gene, CDR3 protein, CDR3 DNA. The D gene is left open where the match is weak. Only some rows state a clone size, as once, few, many or a class for expanded clones.

j_call: TRBJ1-1; d_call: .; clone_size: many; v_call: TRBV6-5; cdr3_aa: CASSYSRGREAFF; cdr3_nt: TGTGCCAGCAGTTACTCGAGGGGACGTGAAGCTTTCTTT
j_call: TRBJ1-5; d_call: .; clone_size: .; v_call: TRBV5-8; cdr3_aa: CASSTRSRQPQHF; cdr3_nt: TGTGCCAGCAGCACTCGTTCACGGCAGCCCCAGCATTTT
j_call: TRBJ1-1; d_call: .; clone_size: many; v_call: TRBV19; cdr3_aa: CASSFSGHPNTEAFF; cdr3_nt: TGTGCCAGTAGTTTCTCGGGACATCCGAACACTGAAGCTTTCTTT
j_call: TRBJ2-7; d_call: TRBD1; clone_size: .; v_call: TRBV28; cdr3_aa: CAVGQVSYEQYF; cdr3_nt: TGTGCAGTGGGACAGGTTTCCTACGAGCAGTACTTC
j_call: TRBJ2-3; d_call: .; clone_size: .; v_call: TRBV5-4; cdr3_aa: CASSRGGGGTDTQYF; cdr3_nt: TGTGCCAGCAGCAGAGGGGGGGGCGGCACAGATACGCAGTATTTT
j_call: TRBJ1-2; d_call: .; clone_size: .; v_call: TRBV28; cdr3_aa: CASSLPGAVNYGYTF; cdr3_nt: TGTGCCAGCAGTTTACCGGGGGCGGTTAACTATGGCTACACCTTC
j_call: TRBJ2-5; d_call: .; clone_size: .; v_call: TRBV5-1; cdr3_aa: CASSTQSGQETQYF; cdr3_nt: TGCGCCAGCAGTACCCAGTCCGGGCAAGAGACCCAGTACTTC
j_call: TRBJ1-5; d_call: .; clone_size: few; v_call: TRBV5-1; cdr3_aa: CASSLTGQRGQPQHF; cdr3_nt: TGCGCCAGCAGCTTGACCGGACAGAGGGGTCAGCCCCAGCATTTT
j_call: TRBJ2-1; d_call: TRBD1; clone_size: once; v_call: TRBV7-2; cdr3_aa: CASSLIQGGRRNEQFF; cdr3_nt: TGTGCCAGCAGCTTAATACAGGGGGGTCGTAGAAATGAGCAGTTCTTC
j_call: TRBJ1-1; d_call: .; clone_size: .; v_call: TRBV19; cdr3_aa: CASSLRMNTEAFF; cdr3_nt: TGTGCCAGTAGTCTGAGAATGAACACTGAAGCTTTCTTT
j_call: TRBJ1-1; d_call: TRBD1; clone_size: .; v_call: TRBV7-3; cdr3_aa: CASSSGTGWNTEAFF; cdr3_nt: TGTGCCAGCAGCTCGGGGACAGGGTGGAACACTGAAGCTTTCTTT
j_call: TRBJ2-5; d_call: TRBD2; clone_size: .; v_call: TRBV27; cdr3_aa: CASSATSGSWETQYF; cdr3_nt: TGTGCCAGCAGTGCTACTAGCGGGAGTTGGGAGACCCAGTACTTC
j_call: TRBJ1-2; d_call: .; clone_size: .; v_call: TRBV19; cdr3_aa: CASSTTLYGYTF; cdr3_nt: TGTGCCAGTAGTACAACTCTCTATGGCTACACCTTC
j_call: TRBJ2-3; d_call: TRBD1; clone_size: .; v_call: TRBV7-2; cdr3_aa: CASSLAGTDVRDTQYF; cdr3_nt: TGTGCCAGCAGCTTAGCTGGGACAGATGTTAGAGATACGCAGTATTTT
j_call: TRBJ1-2; d_call: .; clone_size: .; v_call: TRBV4-1; cdr3_aa: CASSQGNRFGREGGGYTF; cdr3_nt: TGCGCCAGCAGCCAAGGGAATCGGTTTGGGAGGGAGGGCGGCGGCTACACCTTC
j_call: TRBJ1-4; d_call: .; clone_size: few; v_call: TRBV7-9; cdr3_aa: CASSSLRPGEKLFF; cdr3_nt: TGTGCCAGCAGCTCACTTAGGCCCGGAGAAAAACTGTTTTTT
j_call: TRBJ1-3; d_call: .; clone_size: .; v_call: TRBV28; cdr3_aa: CASNLGGAMRNTIYF; cdr3_nt: TGTGCCAGCAATCTGGGCGGCGCAATGAGAAACACCATATATTTT
j_call: TRBJ1-3; d_call: .; clone_size: .; v_call: TRBV10-3; cdr3_aa: CAISDLSSPGNTIYF; cdr3_nt: TGTGCCATCAGTGATTTAAGCTCGCCTGGAAACACCATATATTTT
j_call: TRBJ1-1; d_call: TRBD1; clone_size: few; v_call: TRBV6-6; cdr3_aa: CASSFTTGGGEAFF; cdr3_nt: TGTGCCAGCAGTTTCACGACAGGGGGCGGGGAAGCTTTCTTT
j_call: TRBJ2-7; d_call: .; clone_size: .; v_call: TRBV29-1; cdr3_aa: CSVVNEEGGYEQYF; cdr3_nt: TGCAGCGTTGTTAACGAAGAGGGTGGGTACGAGCAGTACTTC
j_call: TRBJ2-7; d_call: TRBD1; clone_size: .; v_call: TRBV7-6; cdr3_aa: CASSLGQQGGEQYF; cdr3_nt: TGTGCCAGCAGCTTGGGACAGCAAGGTGGCGAGCAGTACTTC
j_call: TRBJ2-6; d_call: .; clone_size: .; v_call: TRBV7-9; cdr3_aa: CASSLALSGANVLTF; cdr3_nt: TGTGCCAGCAGCTTAGCCCTCTCTGGGGCCAACGTCCTGACTTTC
j_call: TRBJ1-4; d_call: .; clone_size: few; v_call: TRBV18; cdr3_aa: CASSTDSATNEKLFF; cdr3_nt: TGTGCCAGCTCAACGGACAGTGCAACTAATGAAAAACTGTTTTTT
j_call: TRBJ2-2; d_call: .; clone_size: .; v_call: TRBV30; cdr3_aa: CAWSVINTGELFF; cdr3_nt: TGTGCCTGGAGTGTCATCAACACCGGGGAGCTGTTTTTT
j_call: TRBJ2-7; d_call: TRBD2; clone_size: few; v_call: TRBV7-9; cdr3_aa: CASSFSVGAGGEQYF; cdr3_nt: TGTGCCAGCAGCTTTTCTGTGGGGGCGGGGGGCGAGCAGTACTTC
j_call: TRBJ2-4; d_call: .; clone_size: .; v_call: TRBV6-4; cdr3_aa: CASSDSNSGAKNIQYF; cdr3_nt: TGTGCCAGCAGTGACTCGAATTCGGGAGCCAAAAACATTCAGTACTTC
j_call: TRBJ2-1; d_call: TRBD2; clone_size: once; v_call: TRBV2; cdr3_aa: CASRATSGRPFSSYNEQFF; cdr3_nt: TGTGCCAGCAGGGCAACTAGCGGGAGGCCCTTTAGCTCCTACAATGAGCAGTTCTTC
j_call: TRBJ1-3; d_call: .; clone_size: .; v_call: TRBV30; cdr3_aa: CAWSWGGSGNTIYF; cdr3_nt: TGTGCCTGGTCATGGGGGGGATCTGGAAACACCATATATTTT
j_call: TRBJ2-1; d_call: .; clone_size: .; v_call: TRBV11-2; cdr3_aa: CASSLDASRDEQFF; cdr3_nt: TGTGCCAGCAGCTTAGATGCGAGTCGCGATGAGCAGTTCTTC
j_call: TRBJ2-7; d_call: .; clone_size: once; v_call: TRBV30; cdr3_aa: CAWSVKVGTGGTYEQYF; cdr3_nt: TGTGCCTGGAGTGTGAAAGTTGGGACGGGTGGGACCTACGAGCAGTACTTC
j_call: TRBJ2-3; d_call: TRBD2; clone_size: .; v_call: TRBV28; cdr3_aa: CASSLYSGSYTDTQYF; cdr3_nt: TGTGCCAGCAGTTTGTATAGCGGGAGTTACACAGATACGCAGTATTTT
j_call: TRBJ1-1; d_call: .; clone_size: .; v_call: TRBV6-6; cdr3_aa: CASSFPGNTEAFF; cdr3_nt: TGTGCCAGCAGTTTTCCCGGGAACACTGAAGCTTTCTTT